This TCR beta chain was retrieved from a study of T cells in localized non-small cell lung cancer. Regarding the study as a whole: Adjacent lung tissue had a median 57 of the top 100 clones found in the tumor. Elevated circulating T cell density in blood was associated with longer overall survival. Tumor trailed uninvolved adjacent lung in T cell clonality, which peaked there. A single tumor region was sequenced, leaving heterogeneity possible.

Only in-frame clones appear in the TCRdb table, and some are missing; sequencing was by immunoSEQ multiplex PCR. The sample has about 76,000 clones, roughly 80% seen once. A note on this clone: As yet, its antigen is unknown.

Germline V CDR1 and CDR2: SNHLY, FYNNEI. The CDR3 is 15 amino acids. V was cut by 1 base and J by 6 bases, with 16 bases left in between. The origin of this receptor is a female donor older than 55 with stage I lung adenocarcinoma. The J gene is TRBJ2-7, the V gene TRBV2, with no clear D. The source was peripheral blood, collected before any cancer treatment. CDR3 region: CASSEDGRRRGEQYF. The CDR3 region has the DNA TGTGCCAGCAGTGAAGACGGGCGGCGTAGAGGCGAGCAGTACTTC.